Each of the 22 T cell receptor beta chains below was sequenced from the same sample in a study of blood T cell repertoires in COVID-19. Sequencing used immunoSEQ multiplex PCR; TCRdb keeps in-frame clones, though not all of them. The sample records about 140,000 clones, over 75% being singletons. The specimen sequenced was peripheral blood. The receptors were gathered from a man aged 70 or older with acute or convalescent COVID-19.

The chain carries TRBV12-3 or TRBV12-4 and TRBJ2-5; TRBD2 is a possible D gene (6 bases). The CDR3 totals 13 residues. V lost 5 bases, J lost 2 bases, and 9 bases lay in between. The CDR3 region is CASSPGEQETQYF. The CDR3 DNA sequence: TGTGCCAGCAGTCCGGGGGAGCAAGAGACCCAGTACTTC.

The chain recombines TRBV29-1 with TRBJ1-4, with TRBD1 matching over 11 bases. With 7 bases clipped from V and 1 base from J, the junction kept 8 bases outside the gene matches. This CDR3 has 16 residues. CDR1 and CDR2 (germline): SQVTM, ANQGSEA. DNA of the CDR3: TGCAGCGCCTCCTCGGGACAGGGGGGAACTAATGAAAAACTGTTTTTT. This translates into CSASSGQGGTNEKLFF.

The V gene is TRBV14, the J gene TRBJ2-2, with D tentatively TRBD2 (7 bases). Trimming pared 4 bases from V and 4 bases from J, leaving 10 bases between. Per the germline V gene, CDR1 is SGHDN and CDR2 is FVKESK. CDR3 size: 14 residues. The CDR3 region has the DNA TGTGCCAGCAGCCTACGGGGGGCCACCGGGGAGCTGTTTTTT. This sequence encodes CASSLRGATGELFF.

V and J are TRBV28 and TRBJ2-5; no clear D gene. This CDR3 is 11 amino acids long. Germline CDR1 MDHEN, CDR2 SYDVKM. Trimming shortened V by 5 bases and J by 5 bases, and 6 bases separated the two germline ends. The CDR3 is CASSTKETQYF. DNA of the CDR3: TGTGCCAGCAGTACTAAGGAGACCCAGTACTTC. The variable domain in full, completed from reference TRBV28 and TRBJ2-5, reads DVKVTQSSRYLVKRTGEKVFLECVQDMDHENMFWYRQDPGLGLRLIYFSYDVKMKEKGDIPEGYSVSREKKERFSLILESASTNQTSMYLCASSTKETQYFGPGTRLLVL.

This clone appeared a single time. Other DNA sequences in the sample encode the same CDR3. This sequence joins TRBV14 and TRBJ2-6; TRBD1 matches 7 bases. Germline CDR1 is SGHDN and CDR2 is FVKESK. The CDR3 runs 16 residues. Trimming at V came to 4 bases and at J to 4 bases, leaving 7 bases not matched to a gene. CDR3 sequence: CASSPWTGTGANVLTF. The CDR3 coding sequence is TGTGCCAGCAGCCCGTGGACAGGAACGGGGGCCAACGTCCTGACTTTC.

This clone was seen a single time. This chain uses TRBV2 with TRBJ1-2; 9 bases align to TRBD1. The CDR3 contains 12 residues. CDR1 SNHLY and CDR2 FYNNEI come from the germline V gene. V shed 11 bases and J 7 bases; nucleotides not matched to a gene: 8. The CDR3 sequence: CAGRQGVGGYTF. The CDR3 nucleotides read TGTGCCGGGCGACAGGGGGTAGGTGGCTACACCTTC.

This sequence joins TRBV2 and TRBJ2-3; the D gene is possibly TRBD1 (5 bases). Between the trimmed V and J ends, which lost 3 bases and 10 bases, there was a span of 14 bases. Per germline, CDR1 SNHLY and CDR2 FYNNEI. The CDR3 is made up of 13 amino acids. Written as DNA, the CDR3 is TGTGCCAGCAGTGAGTTACAGGTCCTAGCGCAGTATTTT. Translating it yields CASSELQVLAQYF.

The rearrangement joins TRBV6-2 or TRBV6-3 to TRBJ2-1, with 11 nucleotides matching TRBD2. Germline V gene lookup returns CDR1 MNHEY and CDR2 SVGEGT. This CDR3 spans 18 amino acids. With 4 bases clipped from V and 0 bases from J, the junction kept 8 bases outside the gene matches. DNA for the CDR3: TGTGCCAGCAGTTCGAGGACTAGCGGGCCCAGCTCCTACAATGAGCAGTTCTTC. The encoded protein is CASSSRTSGPSSYNEQFF.

The chain joins TRBV28 to TRBJ1-5, with unresolved D. V lost 6 bases and J 0 bases, leaving 9 bases between the germline ends. Germline V gene lookup returns CDR1 MDHEN and CDR2 SYDVKM. The CDR3 sequence is 14 residues long. This CDR3 reads CASRSEFSNQPQHF. The CDR3 DNA reads TGTGCCAGCAGGTCAGAATTTAGCAATCAGCCCCAGCATTTT.

The V gene is TRBV6-6, the J gene TRBJ1-5, with D possibly matching TRBD1 (6 bases). CDR3 length: 15 amino acids. In germline, CDR1 is MNHNY, CDR2 SVGAGI (reference sequence). Trimming removed 0 bases at V and 7 bases at J, with 13 bases between. CDR3 sequence (DNA): TGTGCCAGCAGTTACTCAGGGGGTTCGGGCCAGCCCCAGCATTTT. It specifies CASSYSGGSGQPQHF.

Remarks on this clone: A read error may produce the germline difference seen at one junction end. The rearrangement links TRBV5-1 to TRBJ1-2, with 8 bases aligning to TRBD1. Germline loops: CDR1 SGHRS, CDR2 YFSETQ. This CDR3 is 14 amino acids long. The CDR3 DNA reads TGCGCCAGCAGATTGGACAGGGCTAACTATGGCTACACCTTC. Its translation is CASRLDRANYGYTF.

This chain joins TRBV19 and TRBJ2-1; 11 nucleotides match TRBD2. The CDR3 extends over 16 amino acids. Per the germline V gene, CDR1 is LNHDA and CDR2 is SQIVND (reference sequence). Germline trimming cut 4 bases from V and 6 bases from J; bases unmatched to any gene: 8. The CDR3 loop is CASSRGSGREPNEQFF. DNA for the CDR3: TGTGCCAGTAGTAGGGGTAGCGGGAGGGAGCCCAATGAGCAGTTCTTC.

The table lists this clone with a count of one. The sample holds other DNA sequences that translate to the same CDR3. The rearrangement uses TRBV5-1 and TRBJ1-1; 11 bases line up with TRBD1. V was clipped by 4 bases and J by 4 bases; unmatched bases: 3. The CDR3 has 14 amino acids. From germline, CDR1 is SGHRS and CDR2 YFSETQ. In DNA, the CDR3 is TGCGCCAGCAGCCCGGGACAGGGGGGCACTGAAGCTTTCTTT. It yields the protein CASSPGQGGTEAFF.

The chain recombines TRBV5-1 with TRBJ2-3; 9 nucleotides align to TRBD1. J gave up 1 base and V 6 bases, and 12 bases lay outside the gene matches. Germline V gene sequence: CDR1 SGHRS, CDR2 YFSETQ. The CDR3 totals 17 residues. CDR3 DNA sequence: TGCGCCAGCACCCTCCTAAAGACAGGGGGTGGCACAGATACGCAGTATTTT. Its translation is CASTLLKTGGGTDTQYF.

The chain recombines TRBV11-2 with TRBJ1-2; D gene unclear. This CDR3 region has 12 residues. The V and J ends lost 0 bases and 8 bases respectively, with 7 bases between them. The germline V gene encodes CDR1 SGHAT and CDR2 FQNNGV. Here the CDR3 DNA reads TGTGCCAGCAGCTTAGAGAGCTTCGGCTACACCTTC. Its protein product is CASSLESFGYTF.

The rearrangement uses TRBV6-1 and TRBJ2-2; D perhaps matches TRBD2 (5 bases). Germline assignment: CDR1 MNHNS and CDR2 SASEGT. The V end lost 2 bases, the J end lost 5 bases, and 12 bases lay between the germline ends. CDR3 length: 15 amino acids. In nucleotides, the CDR3 is TGTGCCAGCAGTGAAAACAAAGCGGCAACCGGGGAGCTGTTTTTT. It encodes CASSENKAATGELFF.

The chain joins TRBV29-1 to TRBJ2-2; D gene unclear. This CDR3 is 13 amino acids long. Germline values: CDR1 SQVTM, CDR2 ANQGSEA. V gave up 3 bases and J gave up 1 base, with 6 bases separating them. This CDR3 reads CSVDPGNTGELFF. Written as DNA, the CDR3 is TGCAGCGTTGATCCGGGGAACACCGGGGAGCTGTTTTTT.

This chain links TRBV3-1 (or the pseudogene TRBV3-2) with TRBJ1-5; unclear D gene. The CDR3 spans 14 residues. Trimming pared 6 bases from V and 10 bases from J, leaving 19 bases between. The germline V gene encodes CDR1 LGHDT and CDR2 YNNKEL (reference sequence). CDR3 loop: CASRLEGLDFPQHF. CDR3 in DNA: TGTGCCAGCAGGCTCGAGGGATTAGATTTCCCCCAGCATTTT.

This clone occurred once. The gene calls are TRBV19 and TRBJ2-1; 9 nucleotides line up with TRBD2. Germline V lookup: CDR1 LNHDA, CDR2 SQIVND (reference sequence). Trimming at V came to 7 bases and at J to 4 bases, leaving 8 bases not matched to a gene. CDR3 length equals 15 residues. The CDR3 nucleotides are TGTGCCAGTAAAAAGCGGACTAGCGAGTACAATGAGCAGTTCTTC. Translation: CASKKRTSEYNEQFF.

This chain connects TRBV5-1 to TRBJ1-4; 8 bases match TRBD1. There are 17 residues in the CDR3. Trimming took 3 bases from V and 3 from J; bases not matched to a gene: 10. Germline CDR1 reads SGHRS; CDR2 reads YFSETQ. The CDR3 spells CASSSGQGPGPNEKLFF. The CDR3 coding sequence is TGCGCCAGCAGCTCCGGACAGGGCCCCGGCCCTAATGAAAAACTGTTTTTT.

This clone was detected once. The rearrangement uses TRBV27 and TRBJ2-5; 12 bases map to TRBD1. Germline V gene data show CDR1 as MNHEY and CDR2 as SMNVEV (reference sequence). V trimming: 0 bases; J trimming: 1 base; junction bases outside the gene matches: 3. This CDR3 has 17 residues. The CDR3 DNA is TGTGCCAGCAGTTTATCGGGGACAGGGGGCTTCCAAGAGACCCAGTACTTC. It encodes CASSLSGTGGFQETQYF.

The rearrangement joins TRBV5-1 to TRBJ2-1; TRBD2 aligns across 10 bases. Germline CDR1 SGHRS, CDR2 YFSETQ. This CDR3 has 15 residues. V shed 1 base, J shed 6 bases, and the junction held 4 bases outside the gene matches. In nucleotides, the CDR3 is TGCGCCAGCAGCTTGTGGACTAGCGGAACCAATGAGCAGTTCTTC. Its translation is CASSLWTSGTNEQFF.